This T cell receptor (beta chain) originates from a study of blood T cell repertoires in COVID-19 (dated by TCRdb to about 2020). About the study as a whole: The collaborator samples originated in the United States, Italy and Spain and spanned the acute and convalescent phases of COVID-19. Samples came from the ongoing ImmuneRACE study (first 160 participants) plus 1,254 subjects from 6 global collaborators. The dataset comprised deeply sampled blood TCRbeta repertoires from subjects exposed to, actively infected with, or recovered from COVID-19. The material from the prospective study consisted of cDNA or gDNA derived from T cells, B-cell-depleted T cells, or PBMCs. The repertoires were released in a freely available public database intended as a resource for research on the immune response to SARS-CoV-2. HLA class I and class II types, where available, came from metadata supplied by the sample provider rather than from assay-based typing. The sample metadata nearly always contained a de-identified subject ID, COVID-19 status, age in years and sex.

The paper's findings and limits, for the study overall: The quantity of clinical and demographic metadata differed by source and by participant and was supplied without curation.

TCRbeta CDR3 regions were amplified from genomic DNA by means of the immunoSEQ Assay, a bias-controlled multiplex PCR. The study's processing was this. Nucleated cell counts per sample were estimated from amplification of reference gene primers within the assay. To quantify the absolute abundance of each unique TCRbeta CDR3 rearrangement, sequence reads were collapsed and filtered. For each sample, productive Simpson clonality was calculated by taking the square root of Simpson's diversity index across productive rearrangements. Imported from immuneACCESS, the table was reduced by TCRdb to in-frame sequences with V and J called. These copies leave out some clones; in studies compared against another copy, an unresolved V gene accounts for under half, and the cause of the remainder is not known. V and J calls and clone size are those listed in that table; D and trimming were worked out from the DNA. The sample contains approximately 150,000 clones, 70% to 85% of them found a single time. Of the sample, roughly 17% falls within the top ten clones.

V was cut back by 4 bases and J by 6 bases, leaving a gap of 19 bases between them. The CDR3, from cysteine to phenylalanine, totals 15 residues. Left in the record is the CDR3 DNA by itself, 45 bases read in frame from the first base. CDR1 and CDR2 (SGHRS, YFSETQ) derive from the germline V gene. This clone showed up just once. Its binding antigen is unknown. It has no much larger one-base neighbor in the sample; base qualities were not kept. Collaborating institutions collected whole blood in K2EDTA tubes following their own protocols. For TCRbeta analysis, collaborators shipped samples as frozen whole blood, isolated PBMCs, or DNA extracted from either of those sample types.

This TCR derives from a woman aged 80 or over with acute or convalescent COVID-19. The chain couples TRBV5-1 to TRBJ1-2; no D segment can be confidently identified. Sequencing was carried out using peripheral blood. The CDR3 reads CASSREATERNGYTF. In nucleotide form, the sequence is TGCGCCAGCAGCCGGGAGGCCACGGAGAGAAATGGCTACACCTTC.